This entry describes one T cell receptor (beta chain). The antigen is undetermined. The source of the sample is a study of T cells after yellow fever vaccination. General study findings and limits: Bulk-population clonotypes that are abundant could appear as contaminants in FACS-sorted repertoires.

TCR cDNA was made by 5'RACE template switching, adding a universal primer site and UMIs. TCRdb re-derived calls from the 5' RACE reads in MiXCR, one entry per CDR3 protein. This table holds about 170,000 distinct CDR3 sequences, 11% found once. The sequenced sample was CD8+ T cells sorted from PBMCs, obtained 15 days after the yellow fever booster vaccination. The sequence was obtained from a young man who received the YFV17D yellow fever vaccine.

The CDR3: CSASHGQPQHF. In nucleotides, the CDR3 is TGCAGTGCTAGTCACGGCCAGCCCCAGCATTTT. J is TRBJ1-5 and V is TRBV20-1; D remains unclear. CDR1 is DFQATT and CDR2 is SNEGSKA in the germline V gene (reference sequence). Trimming stripped 3 bases from V and 7 bases from J, with 7 bases between. This CDR3 contains 11 residues.